The present T cell receptor beta chain was sequenced within a study of shared clonotypes between healthy human individuals. Per germline, CDR1 MNHEY and CDR2 SVGAGI. The CDR3 totals 15 residues. Trimming pared 8 bases from V and 0 bases from J, leaving 14 bases between. Repertoires were generated with immunoSEQ multiplex PCR, while TCRdb's copy carries only in-frame clones and drops some. Of roughly 2,000,000 clones listed, 90% to 95% are singletons. This clone has only one observation. Naive CD8 populations comprised CD45RO-negative cells positively selected for CCR7, excluding terminally differentiated effector memory CD45RA+ cells.

The clonotype was recovered from a man aged 18 to 29 in good health. Some clones in this sample may be carry-over from other donors' samples. This chain links TRBV6-5 with TRBJ1-3; no firm D call. The sequencing input was naive CD8+ T cells from PBMCs. CDR3 protein: CASSSGRYSGNTIYF. The DNA for the CDR3 is TGTGCCAGCTCTTCCGGCAGATACTCTGGAAACACCATATATTTT.